Included here is one TCR beta chain sequence, with context. The antigen remains undetermined. The record originates from a study of shared clonotypes between healthy human individuals. Some clones are missing from TCRdb's copy, which holds only in-frame ones; the method was immunoSEQ multiplex PCR. Here the sample spans about 1.5 million clones, approximately 98% being singletons. Points from the study as a whole: Among the subsets, naive ones generally showed larger estimated richness than memory ones.

CDR3 length equals 15 residues. The ends lost 4 bases at V and 3 bases at J; junction bases unmatched: 5. CDR1 is SGHRS, CDR2 YFSETQ, per germline. This chain joins TRBV5-1 and TRBJ2-2; 8 nucleotides match TRBD1. The sample was naive CD4+ T cells sorted from blood. Subset: CD45RA+ positively selected. This clonotype was sampled from a man between 25 and 39 years old in good health. The CDR3 region is CASSHGQGYTGELFF. The CDR3 DNA is TGCGCCAGCAGCCACGGACAGGGCTACACCGGGGAGCTGTTTTTT.